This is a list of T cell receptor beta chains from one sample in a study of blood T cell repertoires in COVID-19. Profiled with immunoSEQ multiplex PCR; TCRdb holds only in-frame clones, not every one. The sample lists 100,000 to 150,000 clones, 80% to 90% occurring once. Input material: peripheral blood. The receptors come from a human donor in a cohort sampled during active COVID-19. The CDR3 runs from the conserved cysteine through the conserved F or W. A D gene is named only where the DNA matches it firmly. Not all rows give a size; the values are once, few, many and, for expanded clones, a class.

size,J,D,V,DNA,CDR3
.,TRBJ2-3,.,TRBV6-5,TGTGCCACTAGGGGATATAGCACAGATACGCAGTATTTT,CATRGYSTDTQYF
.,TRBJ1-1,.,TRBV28,TGTGCCAGCAGCCCCCCCAGGGGAGTCACTGAAGCTTTCTTT,CASSPPRGVTEAFF
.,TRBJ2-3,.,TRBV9,TGTGCCAGCAGCGAGGCGGCTAGCACAGATACGCAGTATTTT,CASSEAASTDTQYF
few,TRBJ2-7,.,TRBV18,TGTGCCAGCTCGCCCCCGACAGGGACTTCCTACGAGCAGTACTTC,CASSPPTGTSYEQYF
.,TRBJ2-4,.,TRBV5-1,TGCGCCAGCAGCTTGGAGGTGGAGGGCGGCATTCAGTACTTC,CASSLEVEGGIQYF
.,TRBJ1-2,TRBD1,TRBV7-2,TGTGCCAGCAGCTTGCGGGACAGGGACCCCTATGGCTACACCTTC,CASSLRDRDPYGYTF
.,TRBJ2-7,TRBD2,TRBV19,TGTGCCAGTAGTATAGGACTAGCGACCTCCTACGAGCAGTACTTC,CASSIGLATSYEQYF
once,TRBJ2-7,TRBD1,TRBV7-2,TGTGCCAGCAGCTTAGAGGACAGGGGCTACGAGCAGTACTTC,CASSLEDRGYEQYF
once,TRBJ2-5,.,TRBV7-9,TGTGCCAGCAGCTTAGGGTGGACAGATCAAGAGACCCAGTACTTC,CASSLGWTDQETQYF
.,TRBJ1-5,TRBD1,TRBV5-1,TGCGCCAGCAGTACAGGGGTGGATCAGCCCCAGCATTTT,CASSTGVDQPQHF
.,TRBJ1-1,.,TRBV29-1,TGCACCGCCCGAGGGCACACTGAAGCTTTCTTT,CTARGHTEAFF
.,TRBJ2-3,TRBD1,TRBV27,TGTGCCAGCAGCCTCAGGGGGAGAGGAGATACGCAGTATTTT,CASSLRGRGDTQYF
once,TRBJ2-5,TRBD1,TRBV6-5,TGTGCCAGCAGTTACTCCGCGTACAGGGGCCAAGAGACCCAGTACTTC,CASSYSAYRGQETQYF
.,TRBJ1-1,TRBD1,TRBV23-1,TGCGCTAGTAAGGTCCGGAAGCAGAGACAGGGGAACACTGAAGCTTTCTTT,CASKVRKQRQGNTEAFF
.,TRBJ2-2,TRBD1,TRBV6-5,TGTGCCAGCCACATAACAGGGGCCGGGGAGCTGTTTTTT,CASHITGAGELFF
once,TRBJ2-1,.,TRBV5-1,TGCGCCAGCAGCTTGGCCGGGGTAGGGTTAGGAAATGAGCAGTTCTTC,CASSLAGVGLGNEQFF
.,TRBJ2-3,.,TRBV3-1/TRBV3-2,TGTGCCAGCAGCCAAGTTACCTCCCGAGCAGATACGCAGTATTTT,CASSQVTSRADTQYF
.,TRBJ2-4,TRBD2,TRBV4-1,TGCGCCAGCAGCCACTTCAAACTAGCGGGGGGGCCGGTAGACATTCAGTACTTC,CASSHFKLAGGPVDIQYF
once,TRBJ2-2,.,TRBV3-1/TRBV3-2,TGTGCCAGCAGCCAACTTACCGGGGAGCTGTTTTTT,CASSQLTGELFF
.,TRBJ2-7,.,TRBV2,TGTGCCAGCAGTGAAGGACTAACCTACGAGCAGTACTTC,CASSEGLTYEQYF
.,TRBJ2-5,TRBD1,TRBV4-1,TGCGCCAGCAGCCAAACAGGGGGCATCGGGGAGACCCAGTACTTC,CASSQTGGIGETQYF
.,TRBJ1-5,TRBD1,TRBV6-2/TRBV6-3,TGTGCCAGCAGTAGGACAGGGGTTGGGCCATTGTATCAGCCCCAGCATTTT,CASSRTGVGPLYQPQHF
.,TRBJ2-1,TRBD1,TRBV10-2,TGCGCCAGCCAGGGGGTTGAGCAGTTCTTC,CASQGVEQFF
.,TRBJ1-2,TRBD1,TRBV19,TGTGCCAGTAGTACTTGGACAGGGATGATGGATGGCTACACCTTC,CASSTWTGMMDGYTF
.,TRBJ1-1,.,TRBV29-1,TGCAGCGTTGGCGCGGGGGGGAACACTGAAGCTTTCTTT,CSVGAGGNTEAFF
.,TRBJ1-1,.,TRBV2,TGTGCCAGCTTTGGGGGGGGACAGAACACTGAAGCTTTCTTT,CASFGGGQNTEAFF
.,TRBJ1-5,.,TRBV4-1,TGCGCCAGCAGCCAAGAGGAGGGTCCAAGGCCCCAGCATTTT,CASSQEEGPRPQHF
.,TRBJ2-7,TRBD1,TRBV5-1,TGCGCCCGCAGCTCTTCGGGGGGGACAGGGGCCTACGAGCAGTACTTC,CARSSSGGTGAYEQYF
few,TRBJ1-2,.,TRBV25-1,TGTGCCAGCAGTGAATACGGGGGGAACTATGGCTACACCTTC,CASSEYGGNYGYTF
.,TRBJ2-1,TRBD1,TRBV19,TGTGCCAGTAACTACAGGGGACCCTACAATGAGCAGTTCTTC,CASNYRGPYNEQFF
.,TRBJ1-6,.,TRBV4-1,TGCGCCAGCAGCCGGTCGACGGAGTATAATTCACCCCTCCACTTT,CASSRSTEYNSPLHF
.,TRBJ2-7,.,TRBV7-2,TGTGCCAGCAGCTTAGGGGAGTCCTACGAGCAGTACTTC,CASSLGESYEQYF
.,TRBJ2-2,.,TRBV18,TGTGCCAGCTCAACCGTCCGGGGTAGCGCCGGGGAGCTGTTTTTT,CASSTVRGSAGELFF
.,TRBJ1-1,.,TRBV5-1,TGCGCCAGCAGCCAGACGGCACAGGGCACTGAAGCTTTCTTT,CASSQTAQGTEAFF
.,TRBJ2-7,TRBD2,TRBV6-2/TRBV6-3,TGTGCCAGCAGTTACGGTCTTAGCGGGCTCTCCTACGAGCAGTACTTC,CASSYGLSGLSYEQYF
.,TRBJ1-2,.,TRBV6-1,TGTGCCAGCAGTGAAGCTTTCTGGGCCGAGCCCCGAATCTATGGCTACACCTTC,CASSEAFWAEPRIYGYTF
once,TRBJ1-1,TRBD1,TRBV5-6,TGTGCCAGCAGCCGGACAGGGGGCTTTAACACTGAAGCTTTCTTT,CASSRTGGFNTEAFF
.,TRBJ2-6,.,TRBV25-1,TGTGCCAGCAGTGACTCTAAGGGGGCCAACGTCCTGACTTTC,CASSDSKGANVLTF
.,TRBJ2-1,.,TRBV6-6,TGTGCCAGCAGTTACGGTATGGGGGGGCCCTACAATGAGCAGTTCTTC,CASSYGMGGPYNEQFF
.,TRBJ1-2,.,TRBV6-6,TGTGCCAGCAGCCTACTATCAGGGAACTATGGCTACACCTTC,CASSLLSGNYGYTF
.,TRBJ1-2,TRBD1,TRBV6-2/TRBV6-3,TGTGCCAGCAGCCCGGGACAGGGGGCAGGAGGCTACACCTTC,CASSPGQGAGGYTF
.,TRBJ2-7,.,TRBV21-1,TGTGCCAGCAGCCAAAGGACAGGCCCTAAGGAGCAGTACTTC,CASSQRTGPKEQYF
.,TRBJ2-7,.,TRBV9,TGTGCCAGCAGCGTAGCTACGACAGCATACGAGCAGTACTTC,CASSVATTAYEQYF
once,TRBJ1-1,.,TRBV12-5,TGTGCTAGTGGTCCATCCGGGAGTGTGAACACTGAAGCTTTCTTT,CASGPSGSVNTEAFF
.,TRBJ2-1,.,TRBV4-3,TGCGCCAGCAGCCAAGATAACAGAAACTACAATGAGCAGTTCTTC,CASSQDNRNYNEQFF
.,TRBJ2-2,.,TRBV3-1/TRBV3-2,TGTGCCAGCAGCCAAAATACTCCTTCGAACACCGGGGAGCTGTTTTTT,CASSQNTPSNTGELFF
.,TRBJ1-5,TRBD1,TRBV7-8,TGTGCCAGCAGCTTAGACCCAGGGGGATCCAATCAGCCCCAGCATTTT,CASSLDPGGSNQPQHF
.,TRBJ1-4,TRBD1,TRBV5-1,TGCGCCAGCAGCGGCGGGACAGGTAAGAAAAAACTGTTTTTT,CASSGGTGKKKLFF
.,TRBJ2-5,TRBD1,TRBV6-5,TGTGCCAGCAGGAAAGGGACAGGGAGAGAGACCCAGTACTTC,CASRKGTGRETQYF
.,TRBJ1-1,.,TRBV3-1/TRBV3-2,TGTGCCAGCAGCCATTTTCCGGGGAACACTGAAGCTTTCTTT,CASSHFPGNTEAFF
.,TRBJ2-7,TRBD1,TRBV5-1,TGCGCCAGCAGCTTGGCCGGACAGGCGATTACATACGAGCAGTACTTC,CASSLAGQAITYEQYF
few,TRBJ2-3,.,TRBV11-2,TGTGCCAGCAGCTCCCTGGAGATGGCGGGGATCACAGATACGCAGTATTTT,CASSSLEMAGITDTQYF
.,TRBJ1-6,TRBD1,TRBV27,TGTGCCAGCAGTCCCGGGACAGGGGGTCAATCACCCCTCCACTTT,CASSPGTGGQSPLHF
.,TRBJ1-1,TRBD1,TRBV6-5,TGTGCCAGCAGCACCGGGACAGGGTACACTGAAGCTTTCTTT,CASSTGTGYTEAFF
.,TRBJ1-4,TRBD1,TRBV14,TGTGCCAGCAGCCAGACAGGGTGGGCTAATGAAAAACTGTTTTTT,CASSQTGWANEKLFF